One and the same sample provided the 20 T cell receptor beta chains below, sequenced in a study of cytomegalovirus exposure and HLA in healthy donors. Amplification used 60 Vbeta primers and 13 Jbeta primers. Profiling relied on immunoSEQ multiplex PCR, and the TCRdb table lists in-frame clones only, not all of them. The sample shows hundreds of thousands of clones, roughly 70% of them seen only once. The sample comprised PBMCs. Every receptor here comes from a woman aged 25 to 39 in good health and CMV-seronegative.

There are a few counts of this clone. This chain links TRBV5-6 with TRBJ2-1; 7 bases map to TRBD2. Losses at the gene ends were 2 bases for V and 2 bases for J; bases not matched to a gene: 7. Germline V gives CDR1 SGHDT, CDR2 YYEEEE. This CDR3 is 16 amino acids long. CDR3 sequence reads: CASSLDGTTTYNEQFF. DNA of the CDR3: TGTGCCAGCAGCTTAGACGGGACTACCACCTACAATGAGCAGTTCTTC.

The chain's CDR3 is CASRIQGNTEAFF. Written as DNA, the CDR3 is TGTGCCAGTAGGATACAGGGGAACACTGAAGCTTTCTTT. The chain carries TRBV19 and TRBJ1-1, with D possibly matching TRBD1 (6 bases). The CDR3 covers 13 residues. The germline gives CDR1 LNHDA, CDR2 SQIVND (reference sequence). Trimming took 6 bases from V and 1 from J, leaving 9 bases between them.

This sequence joins TRBV12-5 and TRBJ1-2; possible D gene TRBD1, 5 bases. V was pared by 6 bases and J by 4 bases, with 18 bases between. CDR1 is LGHNT, CDR2 FRNRAP, per germline. The CDR3 extends over 15 amino acids. The CDR3 nucleotides are TGTGCTAGTGGCTGGACAATGCGTGGGATCTATGGCTACACCTTC. It specifies CASGWTMRGIYGYTF.

The chain has TRBV7-2 and TRBJ2-3; the D is unclear. Germline-derived CDR1 and CDR2 are SGHTA and FQGNSA. The length of the CDR3 is 13 residues. V was cut by 2 bases and J by 4 bases, with 7 bases left in between. The CDR3 DNA follows: TGTGCCAGCAGCTTAATGAGAGCAGATACGCAGTATTTT. This codes for CASSLMRADTQYF. Using reference TRBV7-2 and TRBJ2-3 for the parts outside the CDR3, the full variable domain is GAGVSQSPSNKVTEKGKDVELRCDPISGHTALYWYRQSLGQGLEFLIYFQGNSAPDKSGLPSDRFSAERTGGSVSTLTIQRTQQEDSAVYLCASSLMRADTQYFGPGTRLTVL.

This chain connects TRBV14 to TRBJ2-1; TRBD1 aligns across 10 bases. Trimming cost V 4 bases and J 8 bases; bases outside gene matches: 2. This CDR3 spans 13 amino acids. The germline V gene has CDR1 SGHDN and CDR2 FVKESK. CDR3 nucleotides: TGTGCCAGCAGCCGGGACAGGGGCGATGAGCAGTTCTTC. It is translated as CASSRDRGDEQFF.

The rearrangement uses TRBV11-3 and TRBJ2-2; 7 bases are shared with TRBD1. V dropped 6 bases and J dropped 5; count of bases not matched to a gene: 9. Looked up from germline, CDR1 is SGHNT and CDR2 is YENEEA. The CDR3 is made up of 15 amino acids. CDR3 in amino acids: CASSSRDSGTGELFF. For the CDR3, the DNA is TGTGCCAGCAGTTCCCGGGACAGCGGAACCGGGGAGCTGTTTTTT.

The chain carries TRBV5-1 and TRBJ2-1; 10 bases map to TRBD2. V trimming: 1 base; J trimming: 5 bases; junction bases outside the gene matches: 3. Germline loops: CDR1 SGHRS, CDR2 YFSETQ. CDR3 length equals 15 residues. CDR3 nucleotide sequence: TGCGCCAGCAGCTTGACTAGCGGGGCGAACAATGAGCAGTTCTTC. Translating gives CASSLTSGANNEQFF. The full variable domain, rest sourced from reference TRBV5-1 and TRBJ2-1, is KAGVTQTPRYLIKTRGQQVTLSCSPISGHRSVSWYQQTPGQGLQFLFEYFSETQRNKGNFPGRFSGRQFSNSRSEMNVSTLELGDSALYLCASSLTSGANNEQFFGPGTRLTVL.

The chain carries TRBV7-8 and TRBJ2-2; 9 bases are shared with TRBD1. The CDR3 extends over 16 amino acids. Germline V gene sequence: CDR1 SGHVS, CDR2 FQNEAQ. Trimming removed 0 bases from V and 5 bases from J; junction bases left unmatched: 4. The CDR3 DNA is TGTGCCAGCAGCTTAGCTTGGACAGGGGTAACCGGGGAGCTGTTTTTT. As protein: CASSLAWTGVTGELFF.

In this sample, this clone turned up once. CDR3 loop: CASSQDPGGDTQYF. For the CDR3, the DNA is TGCGCCAGCAGCCAAGACCCAGGGGGGGATACGCAGTATTTT. The rearrangement links TRBV4-1 to TRBJ2-3, with D perhaps TRBD1 (7 bases). Trimming left V 0 bases short and J 6 bases short, with 10 bases between. The germline CDR1 and CDR2 sequences are MGHRA and YSYEKL. There are 14 residues in the CDR3.

This sequence joins TRBV5-1 and TRBJ2-3, with TRBD2 matching 7 bases. V was clipped by 0 bases and J by 6 bases; unmatched bases: 4. This CDR3 contains 14 residues. CDR1 and CDR2 (germline): SGHRS, YFSETQ. CDR3 sequence: CASSLGTSADTQYF. DNA of the CDR3: TGCGCCAGCAGCTTGGGGACTAGTGCGGATACGCAGTATTTT. Drawing the rest from reference TRBV5-1 and TRBJ2-3, the complete variable domain is KAGVTQTPRYLIKTRGQQVTLSCSPISGHRSVSWYQQTPGQGLQFLFEYFSETQRNKGNFPGRFSGRQFSNSRSEMNVSTLELGDSALYLCASSLGTSADTQYFGPGTRLTVL.

This chain links TRBV6-4 with TRBJ2-6; D unresolved. Germline V CDR1 and CDR2: MRHNA, SNTAGT. V gave up 5 bases and J gave up 0 bases, with 8 bases separating them. The CDR3 loop spans 15 amino acids. CDR3 DNA: TGTGCCAGCAGTCCCAGATCCTCTGGGGCCAACGTCCTGACTTTC. Translation gives CASSPRSSGANVLTF.

In nucleotides, the CDR3 is TGCAGCGTTGAAGGGGGACAGGGGGCCAACGAGCAGTACTTC. Amino acid sequence: CSVEGGQGANEQYF. This chain joins TRBV29-1 and TRBJ2-7; 12 nucleotides align to TRBD1. The J segment lost 5 bases and the V segment lost 1 base, leaving 3 bases of the junction unmatched. In germline, CDR1 is SQVTM, CDR2 ANQGSEA. CDR3 length: 14 residues.

The rearrangement links TRBV18 to TRBJ2-5; possibly TRBD1 for D (6 bases). The germline CDR1 and CDR2 sequences are KGHSH and LQKENI. Trimming took off 6 bases at V and 4 bases at J, with 15 bases between the two ends. The CDR3 spans 14 residues. DNA for the CDR3: TGTGCCAGCTCCCGACTCAGGGGTGGAGAGACCCAGTACTTC. It specifies CASSRLRGGETQYF.

CDR3 loop: CASSEGQGYGYTF. The CDR3 coding sequence is TGTGCCAGCAGCGAAGGACAGGGCTATGGCTACACCTTC. V and J are TRBV5-5 and TRBJ1-2; 8 bases agree with TRBD1. The trim removed 4 bases at V and 4 bases at J, leaving 3 bases unmatched. The CDR3 length is 13 residues. Germline V lookup: CDR1 SGHKS, CDR2 YYEKEE (reference sequence).

This rearrangement joins TRBV11-3 to TRBJ2-3; 11 bases line up with TRBD2. CDR3 length equals 15 residues. V lost 1 base, J lost 5 bases, and 2 bases stayed unmatched. The germline CDR1 and CDR2 sequences are SGHNT and YENEEA. CDR3 nucleotides: TGTGCCAGCAGCTTAGCTAGCGGGGGGATAGATACGCAGTATTTT. This gives the protein CASSLASGGIDTQYF.

V gene TRBV7-8 combines with J gene TRBJ2-1; TRBD2 aligns across 9 bases. The CDR3 totals 17 residues. Looked up from germline, CDR1 is SGHVS and CDR2 is FQNEAQ. V lost 1 base and J lost 7; bases outside the gene matches: 11. CDR3 DNA: TGTGCCAGCAGCTTAGACCGATCCGGGACTAGCACGAATGAGCAGTTCTTC. It yields the protein CASSLDRSGTSTNEQFF.

Worth noting for this clone: Additional DNA sequences in this sample encode the identical CDR3. The rearrangement joins TRBV12-5 to TRBJ1-1, with D possibly matching TRBD1 (5 bases). Germline CDR1 is LGHNT and CDR2 is FRNRAP. CDR3 length: 12 residues. Trimming cost V 2 bases and J 8 bases, with 9 bases left between them. The CDR3 sequence is CASGLRGAEAFF. The CDR3 DNA is TGTGCTAGTGGTTTGAGGGGCGCGGAAGCTTTCTTT.

A single count supports this clone. The chain uses TRBV29-1 and TRBJ1-1; D is undetermined. Germline assignment: CDR1 SQVTM and CDR2 ANQGSEA. The CDR3 is 13 residues long. Trimming left V 2 bases short and J 1 base short, with 8 bases between. The CDR3 nucleotides are TGCAGCGTTGAAAGCTCTGAGAACACTGAAGCTTTCTTT. Translated: CSVESSENTEAFF. The full variable domain, its missing parts supplied by reference TRBV29-1 and TRBJ1-1, is SAVISQKPSRDICQRGTSLTIQCQVDSQVTMMFWYRQQPGQSLTLIATANQGSEATYESGFVIDKFPISRPNLTFSTLTVSNMSPEDSSIYLCSVESSENTEAFFGQGTRLTVV.

The rearrangement uses TRBV30 and TRBJ1-1; D is possibly TRBD1 (5 bases). With 6 bases removed from V and 7 bases from J, the gap between germline ends came to 18 bases. Germline V gene sequence: CDR1 GTSNPN, CDR2 SVGIG (reference sequence). The CDR3 consists of 13 residues. The CDR3 DNA is TGTGCCTGTCGAAGGGGCTCCAGCTTTGAAGCTTTCTTT. Its protein product is CACRRGSSFEAFF.

The rearrangement joins TRBV6-6 to TRBJ1-1, with D maybe TRBD1 (5 bases). V was clipped by 0 bases and J by 4 bases, with 12 bases between them. CDR3 size: 15 residues. Germline values: CDR1 MNHNY, CDR2 SVGAGI (reference sequence). CDR3 nucleotides: TGTGCCAGCAGTTACTCTGGTTTCGGGGGCACTGAAGCTTTCTTT. This sequence encodes CASSYSGFGGTEAFF.